The T cell receptor (beta chain) described here comes from a study of blood T cells in healthy people across ages. The CDR3 has 16 residues. V was clipped by 5 bases and J by 2 bases; unmatched bases: 10. Germline V lookup: CDR1 DFQATT, CDR2 SNEGSKA (reference sequence). The use of a sample-barcoded 5' primer and a J-beta primer mix characterized a second PCR of roughly 7 to 11 cycles. TCRdb itself ran the 5' RACE reads through MiXCR, one entry per CDR3 protein. Of 450,000 to 650,000 distinct CDR3 sequences listed, 24% are singletons. This clonotype has only a few counts. The sample was also linked to a second study, of T cells of mothers and their children.

The chain is built from TRBV20-1 and TRBJ2-1; TRBD2 matches at 9 bases. The receptor comes from a boy aged 5-17 years in good health. Source material: blood. The CDR3 is CSAAFSGSWPYNEQFF. Here the CDR3 DNA reads TGCAGTGCTGCGTTTAGCGGGAGTTGGCCCTACAATGAGCAGTTCTTC.